The 22 T cell receptor beta chains reported below all come from one sample, sequenced in a study of shared clonotypes between healthy human individuals. Positively selected for CCR7, the CD45RO-negative cells used as naive CD8 cells excluded terminally differentiated effector memory CD45RA+ cells. Clones were read by immunoSEQ multiplex PCR, and TCRdb kept only the in-frame ones, dropping some. The sample has around 2,000,000 clones, about 95% seen once. The sample consisted of naive CD8+ T cells sorted from blood. The receptor set was obtained from a young man in good health.

The chain couples TRBV2 to TRBJ1-1; unclear D gene. The CDR3 has 12 amino acids. In germline, CDR1 is SNHLY, CDR2 FYNNEI. V lost 10 bases, J lost 0 bases, and 9 bases lay in between. The CDR3 bases are TGTGCCAAACTCCTAATGAACACTGAAGCTTTCTTT. The encoded protein is CAKLLMNTEAFF.

The CDR3 nucleotides are TGTGCCACCAGCACAGAATCGGGACAGCAACCTTCCTACGAGCAGTACTTC. Translated: CATSTESGQQPSYEQYF. V gene TRBV15 combines with J gene TRBJ2-7; TRBD1 agrees at 7 bases. Germline V gene lookup returns CDR1 LNHNV and CDR2 YYDKDF (reference sequence). This CDR3 has 17 amino acids. V gave up 4 bases and J gave up 1 base; unmatched junction bases: 13.

This clone appeared a single time. This chain uses TRBV6-1 with TRBJ2-2, with D possibly being TRBD2 (6 bases). The V gene's germline CDR1 is MNHNS and CDR2 SASEGT. V was cut by 1 base and J by 1 base, with 13 bases left in between. The CDR3 covers 17 residues. The CDR3 loop reads CASSEVWGVGNTGELFF. The DNA of the CDR3 is TGTGCCAGCAGTGAAGTGTGGGGGGTCGGGAACACCGGGGAGCTGTTTTTT.

Notes on this clone: A read error may produce the germline difference seen at one junction end. The rearrangement uses TRBV6-1 and TRBJ1-5; 8 nucleotides match TRBD1. The CDR3 has 13 amino acids. Germline V gives CDR1 MNHNS, CDR2 SASEGT. CDR3 DNA sequence: TGTGCCAGCAGTGCGATAGGGACAGGCCGTCTCCTTTTT. It translates to CASSAIGTGRLLF.

As regards this clone: Different DNA sequences within this sample yield the same CDR3. The chain employs TRBV4-3 and TRBJ2-7; D is possibly TRBD2 (5 bases). The CDR3 is 14 amino acids. V was clipped by 0 bases and J by 2 bases, with 8 bases between them. CDR1 is LGHNA, CDR2 YSLEER, per germline. The CDR3 DNA sequence: TGCGCCAGCAGCCAAGATCGGGGAACCTACGAGCAGTACTTC. Amino acids: CASSQDRGTYEQYF.

In this sample, this clone turned up once. The V call is TRBV19, the J call TRBJ2-7; 7 nucleotides match TRBD1. The germline CDR1 and CDR2 sequences are LNHDA and SQIVND (reference sequence). V was clipped by 4 bases and J by 2 bases; unmatched bases: 8. The CDR3 spans 15 residues. CDR3 nucleotides: TGTGCCAGTAGTACCGGACAGGCTGGGCCCTACGAGCAGTACTTC. Protein: CASSTGQAGPYEQYF.

V and J are TRBV27 and TRBJ2-3; D gene uncertain. The length of the CDR3 is 12 residues. With 8 bases removed from V and 7 bases from J, the gap between germline ends came to 13 bases. The germline CDR1 and CDR2 sequences are MNHEY and SMNVEV (reference sequence). CDR3 protein: CASGRAPYTQYF. For the CDR3, the DNA is TGTGCCAGCGGCCGGGCCCCATATACGCAGTATTTT.

This rearrangement joins TRBV4-1 to TRBJ1-6; TRBD1 might be the D (6 bases). V shed 3 bases and J shed 10 bases, with 19 bases lying between them. CDR3 length: 16 residues. Germline CDR1 MGHRA, CDR2 YSYEKL. The CDR3 DNA reads as TGCGCCAGCAGCCACCCCGGGGGCAGGGGAAAGTCACCCCTCCACTTT. The encoded protein is CASSHPGGRGKSPLHF.

The rearrangement links TRBV14 to TRBJ2-1; 8 bases line up with TRBD2. This CDR3 region has 17 residues. Germline CDR1 is SGHDN and CDR2 is FVKESK. V was pared by 3 bases and J by 4 bases, with 11 bases of the junction left unmatched. The CDR3 nucleotides are TGTGCCAGCAGCCACTGGGGGCTAGCGGGCACTTACAATGAGCAGTTCTTC. It specifies CASSHWGLAGTYNEQFF. Variable domain in full (rest from reference TRBV14 and TRBJ2-1): EAGVTQFPSHSVIEKGQTVTLRCDPISGHDNLYWYRRVMGKEIKFLLHFVKESKQDESGMPNNRFLAERTGGTYSTLKVQPAELEDSGVYFCASSHWGLAGTYNEQFFGPGTRLTVL.

Comment on this clone: The germline gene is not matched at one end of the junction; a read error may be the cause. The chain employs TRBV7-9 and TRBJ2-5; 12 bases line up with TRBD2. The CDR3 contains 16 residues. In germline, CDR1 is SEHNR, CDR2 FQNEAQ (reference sequence). Here the CDR3 reads CASSFREREASGRVDF. CDR3 nucleotides: TGTGCCAGCAGCTTTCGGGAGAGAGAGGCTAGCGGGAGGGTCGACTTC.

The chain has TRBV7-6 and TRBJ2-3; tentative D call: TRBD2 (5 bases). Trimming cost V 6 bases and J 6 bases, with 16 bases left between them. CDR1 is SGHVS, CDR2 FNYEAQ, per germline. The CDR3 consists of 14 residues. CDR3 region: CASSREGLRDTQYF. In DNA form, the CDR3 reads TGTGCCAGCAGTCGAGAGGGCCTGCGGGATACGCAGTATTTT.

Here the CDR3 DNA reads TGTGCCAGCAGGCAGACTAGCGGGAGACCAGATACGCAGTATTTT. Amino acids: CASRQTSGRPDTQYF. The genes are TRBV7-9 and TRBJ2-3, with 12 bases that match TRBD2. Trimming took 6 bases from V and 4 from J; bases not matched to a gene: 5. Germline V gene sequence: CDR1 SEHNR, CDR2 FQNEAQ (reference sequence). The CDR3 extends over 15 amino acids.

Note on this clone: At the DNA level, this CDR3 is encoded by other sequences in the same sample as well. CDR3 DNA: TGTGCCAGCAGCGTAGGGGGAGGGTATGGCTACACCTTC. Translation gives CASSVGGGYGYTF. The gene calls are TRBV9 and TRBJ1-2; D remains unclear. Deletions cut 0 bases from V and 5 bases from J, with 8 bases between. Germline assignment: CDR1 SGDLS and CDR2 YYNGEE. The CDR3 runs 13 residues.

The gene calls are TRBV27 and TRBJ2-1; D perhaps matches TRBD2 (6 bases). V was clipped by 6 bases and J by 8 bases, with 17 bases between them. This CDR3 region has 14 residues. Looked up from germline, CDR1 is MNHEY and CDR2 is SMNVEV (reference sequence). CDR3 coding DNA: TGTGCCAGCAGCGACGGAGGGAGTTGGTATGAGCAGTTCTTC. This codes for CASSDGGSWYEQFF.

This chain uses TRBV6-6 with TRBJ2-5; TRBD2 matches 7 bases. V was clipped by 2 bases and J by 2 bases; unmatched bases: 5. This CDR3 has 15 amino acids. Germline V gene data show CDR1 as MNHNY and CDR2 as SVGAGI (reference sequence). CDR3 protein: CASSYPWGGQETQYF. CDR3 DNA: TGTGCCAGCAGTTACCCCTGGGGGGGACAAGAGACCCAGTACTTC.

This chain joins TRBV2 and TRBJ2-5, with D hard to call. Between the trimmed V and J ends, which lost 4 bases and 5 bases, there was a span of 11 bases. The length of the CDR3 is 13 residues. Germline V lookup: CDR1 SNHLY, CDR2 FYNNEI. CDR3 region: CASSGYRVETQYF. Here the CDR3 DNA reads TGTGCCAGCAGTGGGTACCGGGTGGAGACCCAGTACTTC.

This sequence joins TRBV5-1 and TRBJ2-7, with D possibly matching TRBD2 (6 bases). The CDR3 contains 12 residues. V lost 3 bases to trimming and J lost 3 bases, with 7 bases between them. Germline CDR1 reads SGHRS; CDR2 reads YFSETQ. The CDR3 region is CASSSGDYEQYF. Written as DNA, the CDR3 is TGCGCCAGCAGCTCGGGAGACTACGAGCAGTACTTC.

The chain combines TRBV13 with TRBJ2-7; D ambiguous. This CDR3 is built from 14 residues. V lost 0 bases and J 4 bases, leaving 10 bases between the germline ends. Germline values: CDR1 PRHDT, CDR2 FYEKMQ (reference sequence). The CDR3: CASSLGLKGYEQYF. In nucleotides, the CDR3 is TGTGCCAGCAGCTTAGGCCTAAAAGGTTACGAGCAGTACTTC.

This chain uses TRBV10-2 with TRBJ2-7; a weak D match, TRBD2 (6 bases). Germline lookup yields CDR1 WSHSY and CDR2 SAAADI. This CDR3 has 15 residues. Trimming left V 2 bases short and J 2 bases short, with 13 bases between. CDR3 loop: CASSEHGSGTYEQYF. The CDR3, as DNA: TGCGCCAGCAGTGAGCATGGTAGCGGTACCTACGAGCAGTACTTC.

The rearrangement joins TRBV5-4 to TRBJ2-1; TRBD1 agrees at 7 bases. The CDR3 contains 15 residues. J was trimmed by 1 base and V by 1 base; bases with no gene match: 2. The germline CDR1 and CDR2 sequences are SGHNT and YYREEE (reference sequence). CDR3 sequence: CASSLQGVSYNEQFF. CDR3 DNA: TGTGCCAGCAGCTTGCAGGGGGTTTCCTACAATGAGCAGTTCTTC.

This chain connects TRBV27 to TRBJ2-3; D perhaps matches TRBD1 (6 bases). Germline CDR1 reads MNHEY; CDR2 reads SMNVEV (reference sequence). The ends were cut back, 8 bases at V and 0 bases at J, with 12 bases in the middle. The CDR3 is 14 amino acids. The CDR3 region is CASGGISSTDTQYF. DNA of the CDR3: TGTGCCAGCGGGGGCATTTCTAGCACAGATACGCAGTATTTT.

The chain is built from TRBV4-1 and TRBJ2-1; possible D gene TRBD1, 6 bases. Germline V gene sequence: CDR1 MGHRA, CDR2 YSYEKL. Trimming took 4 bases from V and 7 from J, leaving 14 bases between them. The CDR3 covers 14 residues. CDR3 amino acids: CASSLRQERNEQFF. The CDR3 DNA sequence: TGCGCCAGCAGCCTCCGACAGGAGAGGAATGAGCAGTTCTTC.